Shown below are 20 T cell receptor beta chains from a single sample sequenced in a study of cytomegalovirus exposure and HLA in healthy donors. PCR primers comprised 60 Vbeta and 13 Jbeta primers. Assay: immunoSEQ multiplex PCR; the TCRdb copy retains only in-frame clones and omits some. The data hold 150,000 to 200,000 clones, with approximately 80% observed a single time. Sequencing input: PBMCs. These receptors were taken from a male donor in good health and CMV-seropositive.

For the CDR3, the DNA is TGTGCCAGCGGCCGAACCGGGGACACTGAAGCTTTCTTT. This translates into CASGRTGDTEAFF. This chain joins TRBV7-2 and TRBJ1-1; no firm D call. The CDR3 covers 13 residues. The ends were cut back, 8 bases at V and 3 bases at J, with 13 bases in the middle. Per the germline V gene, CDR1 is SGHTA and CDR2 is FQGNSA.

The rearrangement links TRBV5-1 to TRBJ2-5; the D gene is possibly TRBD1 (6 bases). This CDR3 is 14 amino acids long. CDR1 and CDR2 (germline): SGHRS, YFSETQ. Trimming cost V 2 bases and J 5 bases, with 13 bases left between them. The CDR3 sequence: CASSFSQGWETQYF. CDR3 DNA: TGCGCCAGCAGCTTTTCTCAGGGGTGGGAGACCCAGTACTTC.

The chain employs TRBV19 and TRBJ1-1; perhaps TRBD1 as D (5 bases). V lost 1 base to trimming and J lost 6 bases, with 15 bases between them. The CDR3 is 15 amino acids. CDR1 is LNHDA and CDR2 is SQIVND in the germline V gene (reference sequence). The CDR3 bases are TGTGCCAGTAGTATAGTTAAACCGGGGGGGGCTGAAGCTTTCTTT. Translation gives CASSIVKPGGAEAFF.

Notes on this clone: The same CDR3 also results from other DNA sequences found in this sample. This rearrangement joins TRBV6-1 to TRBJ2-3; the D gene is possibly TRBD1 (6 bases). V lost 8 bases and J lost 2, with 14 bases in between. Germline CDR1 and CDR2: MNHNS and SASEGT. The CDR3 runs to 14 residues. The CDR3 DNA is TGTGCCAGCTCTGACAGGTCCCTCACAGATACGCAGTATTTT. This translates into CASSDRSLTDTQYF.

The chain uses TRBV4-3 and TRBJ1-2; 7 nucleotides agree with TRBD1. The CDR3 runs to 17 residues. Germline V gene sequence: CDR1 LGHNA, CDR2 YSLEER. The junction had 11 bases not matched to a gene; V was cut back by 4 bases and J by 0 bases. Here the CDR3 reads CASSPKVAGTANYGYTF. The DNA of the CDR3 is TGCGCCAGCAGCCCAAAAGTCGCAGGGACAGCTAACTATGGCTACACCTTC.

The chain is built from TRBV5-1 and TRBJ2-5; 7 bases agree with TRBD2. CDR3 size: 12 residues. Trimming removed 8 bases from V and 7 bases from J; junction bases left unmatched: 8. CDR1 SGHRS and CDR2 YFSETQ come from the germline V gene. The CDR3 region has the DNA TGCGCCAGTTTCAGCGGGACCACGACCCAGTACTTC. This sequence encodes CASFSGTTTQYF.

The V call is TRBV4-2, the J call TRBJ2-1, with TRBD2 identical over 14 bases. The V and J ends lost 3 bases and 4 bases, in that order; junction bases with no gene match: 8. The CDR3 has 18 residues. Germline V gene data show CDR1 as LGHNA and CDR2 as YNFKEQ. CDR3 residues: CASSQGLAGVKQYNEQFF. The CDR3 region has the DNA TGTGCCAGCAGCCAGGGACTAGCGGGAGTGAAACAATACAATGAGCAGTTCTTC.

The gene calls are TRBV5-8 and TRBJ2-1, with TRBD1 matching 11 bases. With V trimmed by 2 bases and J by 4 bases, 5 bases remained unmatched. The CDR3 sequence is 16 residues long. The germline V gene encodes CDR1 SGHTS and CDR2 YDEGEE. The CDR3 here is CASSFKGQGAYNEQFF. In nucleotides, the CDR3 is TGTGCCAGCAGCTTTAAAGGACAGGGGGCATACAATGAGCAGTTCTTC.

This clone was found a few times. The CDR3 region is CASSFGGLQHF. CDR3 coding DNA: TGTGCCAGCAGTTTTGGGGGGTTACAGCATTTT. The chain is built from TRBV28 and TRBJ1-5, with D tentatively TRBD1 (5 bases). This CDR3 is 11 amino acids long. V was shortened by 3 bases and J by 13 bases, with 10 bases between the two germline ends. The germline V gene encodes CDR1 MDHEN and CDR2 SYDVKM.

The rearrangement joins TRBV19 to TRBJ2-7; D may be TRBD2 (5 bases). The CDR3 runs to 16 residues. Germline CDR1 LNHDA, CDR2 SQIVND (reference sequence). With 7 bases removed from V and 5 bases from J, the gap between germline ends came to 24 bases. For the CDR3, the DNA is TGTGCCAGTACCATAAGGTCCCCGGCGGGTAGGAACGAGCAGTACTTC. It is translated as CASTIRSPAGRNEQYF.

The chain carries TRBV6-5 and TRBJ1-6; D may be TRBD1 (5 bases). The CDR3 has 15 residues. Germline V gives CDR1 MNHEY, CDR2 SVGAGI. V dropped 4 bases and J dropped 7 bases, with 14 bases sitting between them. CDR3 protein: CASSSEDMPNSPLHF. Written as DNA, the CDR3 is TGTGCCAGCAGTTCCGAGGACATGCCGAATTCACCCCTCCACTTT.

The sample holds a few counts of this clone. The rearrangement links TRBV15 to TRBJ2-7; 9 nucleotides agree with TRBD2. There are 16 residues in the CDR3. Germline CDR1 is LNHNV and CDR2 is YYDKDF (reference sequence). V shed 3 bases, J shed 4 bases, and the junction held 10 bases outside the gene matches. CDR3 region: CATSRAGTSYSYEQYF. DNA for the CDR3: TGTGCCACCAGCAGGGCCGGGACTAGCTATAGTTACGAGCAGTACTTC.

This chain's CDR3 is CASSVTGPSGNTIYF. The CDR3 DNA reads TGTGCCAGCAGCGTAACAGGGCCCTCTGGAAACACCATATATTTT. V usage is TRBV9 and J usage is TRBJ1-3; D possibly corresponds to TRBD1 (6 bases). The CDR3 is 15 amino acids. Trimming took off 1 base at V and 0 bases at J, with 8 bases between the two ends. The germline CDR1 and CDR2 sequences are SGDLS and YYNGEE.

The chain couples TRBV5-1 to TRBJ1-4, with 9 bases aligning to TRBD1. The germline gives CDR1 SGHRS, CDR2 YFSETQ. The CDR3 covers 14 residues. V was pared by 5 bases and J by 4 bases, with 3 bases of the junction left unmatched. Here the CDR3 DNA reads TGCGCCAGCAGAGGGGACAGGGTTAATGAAAAACTGTTTTTT. As protein: CASRGDRVNEKLFF.

The V and J genes are TRBV29-1 and TRBJ2-1, with 8 bases matching TRBD2. Germline V gene sequence: CDR1 SQVTM, CDR2 ANQGSEA. This CDR3 is 14 amino acids long. With 5 bases clipped from V and 3 bases from J, the junction kept 6 bases outside the gene matches. The CDR3 sequence is CSVRAGGGYNEQFF. The CDR3 DNA sequence: TGCAGCGTTAGGGCGGGAGGTGGCTACAATGAGCAGTTCTTC.

The chain carries TRBV9 and TRBJ2-1; TRBD1 matches at 7 bases. The length of the CDR3 is 14 residues. Trimming cost V 3 bases and J 3 bases; bases outside gene matches: 3. Germline CDR1 SGDLS, CDR2 YYNGEE. CDR3 residues: CASSGDSHYNEQFF. As DNA, the CDR3 is TGTGCCAGCAGCGGGGACAGCCACTACAATGAGCAGTTCTTC.

V is TRBV11-2 and J is TRBJ1-3; no clear D gene. This CDR3 contains 11 residues. Germline values: CDR1 SGHAT, CDR2 FQNNGV. V lost 4 bases and J lost 5, with 3 bases in between. CDR3 sequence (DNA): TGTGCCAGCAGCTCAAGAAACACCATATATTTT. It codes for CASSSRNTIYF.

This clone was recorded only once. The V gene is TRBV11-2, the J gene TRBJ1-1; maybe TRBD1 (6 bases). The germline V and J ends were trimmed by 2 bases and 11 bases, with 18 bases remaining between them. CDR1 is SGHAT, CDR2 FQNNGV, per germline. CDR3 length equals 14 residues. The CDR3 DNA is TGTGCCAGCAGCTTACTTTGGGGGGGCGTGGAGGCTTTCTTT. Translated, it gives CASSLLWGGVEAFF.

This clone occurred a few times. V gene TRBV10-3 combines with J gene TRBJ2-1, with 7 bases fitting TRBD2. Losses at the gene ends were 7 bases for V and 0 bases for J; bases not matched to a gene: 6. Germline lookup yields CDR1 ENHRY and CDR2 SYGVKD. The CDR3 is 15 amino acids. CDR3 sequence reads: CAITAGVVSYNEQFF. DNA of the CDR3: TGTGCCATCACGGCGGGAGTAGTCTCCTACAATGAGCAGTTCTTC.

This clone was seen only once. This chain links TRBV27 with TRBJ1-2; maybe TRBD1 (5 bases). Per germline, CDR1 MNHEY and CDR2 SMNVEV (reference sequence). The CDR3 is made up of 13 amino acids. The V end was cut by 2 bases, the J end by 5 bases, with 9 bases between. CDR3 DNA: TGTGCCAGCAGTTTACTAGGGACTTATGGCTACACCTTC. Its protein product is CASSLLGTYGYTF.